These 2 T cell receptor beta chains were sequenced from one sample in a study of OX40 agonist ivuxolimab in advanced cancers. Only in-frame clones appear in the TCRdb table, and some are missing; sequencing was by immunoSEQ multiplex PCR. Of around 70,000 clones in the sample, more than 85% were seen once. Material: CD4+ or CD8+ T cells sorted from blood, obtained in a trial of the OX40 agonist ivuxolimab. These receptors came from an adult with an advanced solid tumor such as melanoma, head and neck, liver or kidney cancer.

V gene TRBV5-6 combines with J gene TRBJ2-1; unclear D gene. V shed 6 bases and J shed 4 bases, with 17 bases lying between them. The germline V gene encodes CDR1 SGHDT and CDR2 YYEEEE. The length of the CDR3 is 15 residues. CDR3 region: CASNPLHDRYNEQFF. In DNA form, the CDR3 reads TGTGCCAGCAACCCCCTGCACGACCGGTACAATGAGCAGTTCTTC. The complete variable domain, with remaining parts taken from reference TRBV5-6 and TRBJ2-1, reads DAGVTQSPTHLIKTRGQQVTLRCSPKSGHDTVSWYQQALGQGPQFIFQYYEEEERQRGNFPDRFSGHQFPNYSSELNVNALLLGDSALYLCASNPLHDRYNEQFFGPGTRLTVL.

This rearrangement joins TRBV12-5 to TRBJ1-1, with 10 nucleotides matching TRBD1. Trimming took 4 bases from V and 8 from J; bases not matched to a gene: 10. This CDR3 has 15 amino acids. Germline V gene data show CDR1 as LGHNT and CDR2 as FRNRAP. CDR3 DNA: TGTGCTAGTGGTTCCGACCGGGACAGGGGCCTGGAAGCTTTCTTT. Its protein product is CASGSDRDRGLEAFF. Combining the CDR3 with reference TRBV12-5 and TRBJ1-1 gives the whole variable domain DARVTQTPRHKVTEMGQEVTMRCQPILGHNTVFWYRQTMMQGLELLAYFRNRAPLDDSGMPKDRFSAEMPDATLATLKIQPSEPRDSAVYFCASGSDRDRGLEAFFGQGTRLTVV.